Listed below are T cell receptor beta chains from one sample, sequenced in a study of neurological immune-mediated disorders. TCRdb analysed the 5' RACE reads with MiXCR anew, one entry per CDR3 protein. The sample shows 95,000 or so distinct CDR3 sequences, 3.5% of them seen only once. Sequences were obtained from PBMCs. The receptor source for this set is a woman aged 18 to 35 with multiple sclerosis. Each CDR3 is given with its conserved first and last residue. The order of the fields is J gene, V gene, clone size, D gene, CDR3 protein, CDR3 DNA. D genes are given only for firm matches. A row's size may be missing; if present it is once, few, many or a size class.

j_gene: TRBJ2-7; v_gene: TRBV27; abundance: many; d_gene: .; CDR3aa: CASSHAAEPTFSEQYF; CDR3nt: TGTGCCAGCAGTCACGCTGCGGAGCCTACGTTTTCCGAGCAGTACTTC
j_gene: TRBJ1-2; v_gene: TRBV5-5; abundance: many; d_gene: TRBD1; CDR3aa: CASSLAPGQGYGYTF; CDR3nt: TGTGCCAGCAGCTTGGCGCCGGGACAGGGTTATGGCTACACCTTC
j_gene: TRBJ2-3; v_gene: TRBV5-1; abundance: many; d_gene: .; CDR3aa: CASSLGEQRTDTQYF; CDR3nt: TGCGCCAGCAGCTTGGGGGAGCAGCGCACAGATACGCAGTATTTT
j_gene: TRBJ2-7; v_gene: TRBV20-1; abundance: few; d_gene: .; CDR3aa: CSATTRPPGEQYF; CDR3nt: TGCAGTGCAACGACTCGACCCCCGGGCGAGCAGTACTTC
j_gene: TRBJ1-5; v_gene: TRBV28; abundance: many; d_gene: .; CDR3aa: CASRSQTENQPQHF; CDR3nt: TGTGCCAGCAGGTCTCAGACAGAAAATCAGCCCCAGCATTTT
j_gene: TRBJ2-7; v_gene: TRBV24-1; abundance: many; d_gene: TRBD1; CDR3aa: CATSPGQIYEQYF; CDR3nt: TGTGCCACGTCCCCGGGACAGATTTACGAGCAGTACTTC
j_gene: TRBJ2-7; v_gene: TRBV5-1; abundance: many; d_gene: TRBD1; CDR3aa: CASTPGTGGDEQYF; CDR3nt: TGCGCCAGCACCCCCGGGACAGGGGGCGACGAGCAGTACTTC
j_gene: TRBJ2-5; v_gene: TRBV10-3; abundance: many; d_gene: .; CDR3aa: CAISDSASQETQYF; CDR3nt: TGTGCCATCAGTGATTCAGCGTCCCAAGAGACCCAGTACTTC
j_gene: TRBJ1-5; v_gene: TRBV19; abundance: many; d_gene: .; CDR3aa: CASSTGTGWQPQHF; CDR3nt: TGTGCCAGTAGTACCGGAACGGGCTGGCAGCCCCAGCATTTT
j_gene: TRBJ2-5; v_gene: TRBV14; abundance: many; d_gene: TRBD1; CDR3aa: CASSPPGGLPKKTQYF; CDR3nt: TGTGCCAGCAGCCCGCCAGGGGGTTTACCAAAGAAGACCCAGTACTTC
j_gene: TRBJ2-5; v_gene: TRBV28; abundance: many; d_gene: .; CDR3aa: CASSSRGVPQETQYF; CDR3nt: TGTGCCAGCAGTTCAAGGGGCGTCCCCCAAGAGACCCAGTACTTC
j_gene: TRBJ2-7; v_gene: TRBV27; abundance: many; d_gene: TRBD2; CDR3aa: CASSLLGGRFNEQYF; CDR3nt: TGTGCCAGCAGTTTATTGGGCGGGAGGTTCAACGAGCAGTACTTC
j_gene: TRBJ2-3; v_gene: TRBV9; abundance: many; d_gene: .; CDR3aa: CASSVRGGLSTDTQYF; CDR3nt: TGTGCCAGCAGCGTACGCGGGGGCCTTAGCACAGATACGCAGTATTTT
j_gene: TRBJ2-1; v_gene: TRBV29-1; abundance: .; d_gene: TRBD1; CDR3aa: CSVEDTGDEQFF; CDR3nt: TGCAGCGTTGAAGACACAGGGGATGAGCAGTTCTTC